The 32 T cell receptor beta chains below come from one sample, sequenced in a study of blood T cell repertoires in COVID-19. The protocol was immunoSEQ multiplex PCR, while the TCRdb copy is restricted to in-frame clones and leaves out a portion. The data show under 250,000 clones, roughly 86% seen once. The sample comprised peripheral blood. Receptors originate from a woman in her sixties who had recovered from COVID-19.

This CDR3 reads CASSPLRVTSGLTDTQYF. The CDR3, as DNA: TGCGCCAGCAGTCCCCTACGTGTGACTAGCGGCCTCACAGATACGCAGTATTTT. The V and J genes are TRBV10-2 and TRBJ2-3, with 9 positions matching TRBD2. The germline CDR1 and CDR2 sequences are WSHSY and SAAADI. V was clipped by 5 bases and J by 2 bases; unmatched bases: 14. The CDR3 loop spans 18 amino acids.

The chain joins TRBV18 to TRBJ2-2; possibly TRBD1 for D (5 bases). The V gene's germline CDR1 is KGHSH and CDR2 LQKENI. Trimming left V 0 bases short and J 1 base short, with 6 bases between. This CDR3 comprises 15 residues. This CDR3 is CASSPPQGNTGELFF. For the CDR3, the DNA is TGTGCCAGCTCACCACCCCAGGGGAACACCGGGGAGCTGTTTTTT.

The genes are TRBV7-2 and TRBJ1-6; 7 bases map to TRBD1. Per the germline V gene, CDR1 is SGHTA and CDR2 is FQGNSA. The trim removed 5 bases at V and 7 bases at J, leaving 2 bases unmatched. The CDR3 covers 13 residues. The CDR3 bases are TGTGCCAGCAGCACGGACAGGAATTCACCCCTCCACTTT. This translates into CASSTDRNSPLHF.

The CDR3 reads CASSTPGGGQNYEQYF. Here the CDR3 DNA reads TGTGCCAGCAGCACTCCGGGGGGGGGTCAGAACTACGAGCAGTACTTC. The chain is built from TRBV21-1 and TRBJ2-7; the table's D gene call, TRBD2, was not cross checked with the DNA. TRBV21-1 is flagged as a pseudogene. This CDR3 is built from 16 residues.

Of note for this clone: One end of the junction fails to match germline, which may point to a read error. The gene calls are TRBV19 and TRBJ1-1; D possibly corresponds to TRBD1 (5 bases). In germline, CDR1 is LNHDA, CDR2 SQIVND (reference sequence). This CDR3 spans 12 amino acids. CDR3 nucleotides: TGTGCCAGTAGTATGAAGGACACGGAAGCTTTCTTT. It encodes CASSMKDTEAFF.

The chain joins TRBV7-9 to TRBJ2-1; 9 positions agree with TRBD2. This CDR3 has 14 amino acids. V shed 3 bases, J shed 10 bases, and the junction held 7 bases outside the gene matches. Germline loops: CDR1 SEHNR, CDR2 FQNEAQ (reference sequence). The CDR3 protein is CASSFGGLAGEQFF. The CDR3 DNA sequence: TGTGCCAGCAGCTTCGGGGGACTAGCTGGCGAGCAGTTCTTC.

The genes are TRBV27 and TRBJ2-5, with 10 bases identical to TRBD2. V shed 4 bases, J shed 5 bases, and the junction held 4 bases outside the gene matches. This CDR3 spans 14 amino acids. CDR1 is MNHEY and CDR2 is SMNVEV in the germline V gene (reference sequence). The CDR3 protein is CASSSAGGMETQYF. The CDR3 DNA follows: TGTGCCAGCAGTTCAGCGGGGGGGATGGAGACCCAGTACTTC.

The chain couples TRBV27 to TRBJ1-1; TRBD1 matches 7 bases. The CDR3 runs 14 residues. Germline CDR1 MNHEY, CDR2 SMNVEV (reference sequence). With 4 bases clipped from V and 4 bases from J, the junction kept 6 bases outside the gene matches. The CDR3 DNA reads as TGTGCCAGCAGTTCAGGGGGTGTCGGCACTGAAGCTTTCTTT. It is translated as CASSSGGVGTEAFF.

This clone appeared a single time. V and J are TRBV19 and TRBJ1-1, with D uncertain. This CDR3 spans 14 amino acids. Germline CDR1 and CDR2: LNHDA and SQIVND (reference sequence). V lost 6 bases to trimming and J lost 3 bases, with 14 bases between them. CDR3 in DNA: TGTGCCAGTAGCTTAATTGACCGGGACACTGAAGCTTTCTTT. Residues: CASSLIDRDTEAFF.

The V gene is TRBV7-9, the J gene TRBJ1-2, with D possibly TRBD1 on 6 matching bases. Trimming stripped 6 bases from V and 8 bases from J, with 19 bases between. This CDR3 has 14 residues. Germline V gene data show CDR1 as SEHNR and CDR2 as FQNEAQ (reference sequence). The CDR3 bases are TGTGCCAGCAGTCCGAACCGGGGGGCGCAGGGCTACACCTTC. The encoded protein is CASSPNRGAQGYTF.

This clone has just one count. CDR3 protein: CASRRAGGPSWEQFF. The DNA for the CDR3 is TGTGCCAGTAGGAGAGCGGGGGGGCCGTCCTGGGAGCAGTTCTTC. The chain joins TRBV19 to TRBJ2-1, with TRBD2 matching over 10 bases. V lost 6 bases, J lost 10 bases, and 12 bases stayed unmatched. The CDR3 is 15 residues long. Germline V gives CDR1 LNHDA, CDR2 SQIVND (reference sequence).

The CDR3 protein is CASSLVRGSGNTIYF. DNA of the CDR3: TGTGCCAGCAGCTTAGTACGGGGCTCTGGAAACACCATATATTTT. The gene calls are TRBV11-2 and TRBJ1-3; no definite D call. Germline CDR1 is SGHAT and CDR2 is FQNNGV. This CDR3 has 15 residues. V shed 1 base and J shed 0 bases, with 7 bases lying between them.

This chain joins TRBV6-5 and TRBJ2-2, with TRBD2 matching 7 bases. The trim removed 8 bases at V and 3 bases at J, leaving 9 bases unmatched. The CDR3 extends over 15 amino acids. Per the germline V gene, CDR1 is MNHEY and CDR2 is SVGAGI. CDR3 amino acids: CASRAGRADTGELFF. Written as DNA, the CDR3 is TGTGCCAGCCGGGCGGGGAGGGCCGACACCGGGGAGCTGTTTTTT.

CDR3 region: CASSLQVAGVTTDTQYF. Written as DNA, the CDR3 is TGTGCCAGCAGCCTTCAAGTAGCGGGGGTCACCACAGATACGCAGTATTTT. The gene calls are TRBV7-2 and TRBJ2-3, with 9 bases aligning to TRBD2. Trimming cost V 5 bases and J 2 bases; bases outside gene matches: 11. This CDR3 is 17 amino acids long. CDR1 is SGHTA and CDR2 is FQGNSA in the germline V gene.

There are a few counts of this clone. The rearrangement links TRBV7-2 to TRBJ1-1; 9 nucleotides agree with TRBD1. CDR3 length: 16 amino acids. The germline gives CDR1 SGHTA, CDR2 FQGNSA. J was trimmed by 0 bases and V by 4 bases; bases with no gene match: 6. CDR3 coding DNA: TGTGCCAGCAGCTCCTCCGGGACAGGGATGAACACTGAAGCTTTCTTT. It encodes CASSSSGTGMNTEAFF.

This clone appeared a few times. This rearrangement joins TRBV27 to TRBJ1-1, with 7 bases fitting TRBD1. The V gene end was trimmed by 7 bases and the J gene end by 0 bases; junction bases not matched to a gene: 11. Per germline, CDR1 MNHEY and CDR2 SMNVEV (reference sequence). The CDR3 totals 16 residues. The CDR3 DNA follows: TGTGCCAGCATCCCCCCGGGACAGCCCATGAACACTGAAGCTTTCTTT. Translating it yields CASIPPGQPMNTEAFF.

V and J are TRBV28 and TRBJ2-7, with 9 bases fitting TRBD1. Trimming took 4 bases from V and 8 from J; bases not matched to a gene: 15. The CDR3 is 16 residues long. Germline CDR1 and CDR2: MDHEN and SYDVKM. CDR3 sequence (DNA): TGTGCCAGCAGTTCCCCCTCCGGGACAGGGAAAAGGAAGCAGTACTTC. Protein: CASSSPSGTGKRKQYF.

Regarding this clone: Within the sample, other DNA sequences also encode this same CDR3. The chain uses TRBV7-2 and TRBJ2-7; 9 nucleotides match TRBD2. The CDR3 is 16 amino acids. V trimming: 1 base; J trimming: 1 base; junction bases outside the gene matches: 5. Germline-derived CDR1 and CDR2 are SGHTA and FQGNSA. The CDR3 spells CASSLVGSGGSYEQYF. The CDR3 DNA reads TGTGCCAGCAGCTTAGTCGGTAGCGGGGGATCCTACGAGCAGTACTTC.

The chain joins TRBV5-1 to TRBJ1-1; D not resolved. From germline, CDR1 is SGHRS and CDR2 YFSETQ. The CDR3 runs 14 residues. The germline V and J ends were trimmed by 0 bases and 4 bases, with 10 bases remaining between them. The CDR3 loop is CASSLVGGSTEAFF. The CDR3, as DNA: TGCGCCAGCAGCTTGGTAGGAGGGAGCACTGAAGCTTTCTTT.

The rearrangement joins TRBV6-5 to TRBJ2-7, with a possible D match to TRBD1 (6 bases). The CDR3 is 15 residues long. The V gene's germline CDR1 is MNHEY and CDR2 SVGAGI. The V and J ends lost 2 bases and 7 bases respectively, with 18 bases between them. As DNA, the CDR3 is TGTGCCAGCAGTTACCAGGGGTTTCCTAAGGGGGAGCAGTACTTC. Residues: CASSYQGFPKGEQYF.

The rearrangement uses TRBV9 and TRBJ1-1; possible D gene TRBD1, 5 bases. Per the germline V gene, CDR1 is SGDLS and CDR2 is YYNGEE. V lost 0 bases and J lost 0, with 9 bases in between. The CDR3 is 15 residues long. The CDR3 sequence is CASSVVGEMNTEAFF. In DNA form, the CDR3 reads TGTGCCAGCAGCGTAGTAGGGGAAATGAACACTGAAGCTTTCTTT.

The chain recombines TRBV18 with TRBJ1-4, with TRBD1 matching over 7 bases. Germline V gene sequence: CDR1 KGHSH, CDR2 LQKENI. The ends lost 0 bases at V and 8 bases at J; junction bases unmatched: 3. This CDR3 contains 14 residues. In nucleotides, the CDR3 is TGTGCCAGCTCACCACCCCAGGGGGGAGAAAAACTGTTTTTT. This encodes CASSPPQGGEKLFF.

Concerning this clone: Compared with germline, one end of the junction differs, possibly owing to a read error. V gene TRBV18 combines with J gene TRBJ1-4; D unclear. Germline loops: CDR1 KGHSH, CDR2 LQKENI. CDR3 length: 14 residues. The CDR3 loop is CASSPPVAHEKLFF. CDR3 DNA sequence: TGTGCCAGCTCACCACCGGTGGCCCATGAAAAGCTGTTTTTT. Using reference TRBV18 and TRBJ1-4 for the parts outside the CDR3, the full variable domain is NAGVMQNPRHLVRRRGQEARLRCSPMKGHSHVYWYRQLPEEGLKFMVYLQKENIIDESGMPKERFSAEFPKEGPSILRIQQVVRGDSAAYFCASSPPVAHEKLFFGSGTQLSVL.

This rearrangement joins TRBV7-9 to TRBJ1-3, with TRBD1 identical over 7 bases. Trimming at V came to 5 bases and at J to 9 bases, leaving 1 base not matched to a gene. This CDR3 region has 11 residues. CDR1 SEHNR and CDR2 FQNEAQ come from the germline V gene (reference sequence). As DNA, the CDR3 is TGTGCCAGCAGCCAGGGGGGCACCATATATTTT. Its protein is CASSQGGTIYF.

The chain carries TRBV2 and TRBJ2-3, with 8 positions matching TRBD1. This CDR3 region has 16 residues. The ends lost 0 bases at V and 2 bases at J; junction bases unmatched: 4. Germline V gives CDR1 SNHLY, CDR2 FYNNEI. The CDR3 DNA is TGTGCCAGCAGTGAAGCCAGGACAGGGAACACAGATACGCAGTATTTT. Protein sequence: CASSEARTGNTDTQYF.

The genes are TRBV9 and TRBJ1-5; 8 nucleotides agree with TRBD1. Germline CDR1 and CDR2: SGDLS and YYNGEE. V gave up 4 bases and J gave up 2 bases; unmatched junction bases: 14. CDR3 length equals 18 residues. The CDR3 nucleotides read TGTGCCAGCAGCCAGGGACAGGTGGCGGTCTACGGCAATCAGCCCCAGCATTTT. Residues: CASSQGQVAVYGNQPQHF.

This sequence joins TRBV12-3 or TRBV12-4 and TRBJ2-7, with a weak D call TRBD1 (5 bases). The CDR3 length is 13 residues. V was cut by 3 bases and J by 5 bases, with 11 bases left in between. CDR3 DNA: TGTGCCAGCAGTTTGAGGCAGGGTGACGAGCAGTACTTC. It translates to CASSLRQGDEQYF.

This chain connects TRBV19 to TRBJ1-2; D not certain. This CDR3 contains 15 residues. Germline lookup yields CDR1 LNHDA and CDR2 SQIVND (reference sequence). Between the trimmed V and J ends, which lost 7 bases and 7 bases, there was a span of 22 bases. In nucleotides, the CDR3 is TGTGCCAGTACGGCCAACCGGGATGGCGTAGGTGGCTACACCTTC. It codes for CASTANRDGVGGYTF.

The chain employs TRBV4-1 and TRBJ1-2, with 8 bases matching TRBD1. The CDR3 contains 14 residues. V lost 4 bases to trimming and J lost 7 bases; unmatched junction nucleotides: 8. Germline-derived CDR1 and CDR2 are MGHRA and YSYEKL. CDR3 in DNA: TGCGCCAGCAGCCTCTGGACAGGGCTGGGTGGCTACACCTTC. This codes for CASSLWTGLGGYTF.

The chain joins TRBV7-2 to TRBJ2-7; tentative D call: TRBD2 (7 bases). CDR3 size: 14 residues. The V gene lost 0 bases and the J gene lost 5 bases, with 11 bases spanning the gap. Per germline, CDR1 SGHTA and CDR2 FQGNSA. The chain's CDR3 is CASSLAGGPDEQYF. Written as DNA, the CDR3 is TGTGCCAGCAGCTTAGCGGGGGGGCCGGACGAGCAGTACTTC.

The J gene is TRBJ2-7, the V gene TRBV20-1; no clear D. With 6 bases removed from V and 6 bases from J, the gap between germline ends came to 12 bases. The germline V gene encodes CDR1 DFQATT and CDR2 SNEGSKA (reference sequence). This CDR3 has 11 residues. The CDR3, as DNA: TGCAGTGCCTTTTTGCTAACCGAGCAGTACTTC. Translating it yields CSAFLLTEQYF.

The rearrangement uses TRBV2 and TRBJ2-3; the match to TRBD1 covers 8 bases. Germline-derived CDR1 and CDR2 are SNHLY and FYNNEI. The CDR3 has 16 amino acids. The V and J ends lost 2 bases and 1 base, in that order; junction bases with no gene match: 5. Here the CDR3 DNA reads TGTGCCAGCAGTGAACAGGGGGCCGGGGGCACAGATACGCAGTATTTT. Its protein is CASSEQGAGGTDTQYF.